This TCR beta chain derives from a study of control samples from healthy donors and cancer patients. Method: immunoSEQ multiplex PCR; TCRdb's copy keeps in-frame clones and lacks some. The top ten clones hold 3% of a sample with some 95,000 clones, 80% to 95% of them seen once. Trimming stripped 4 bases from V and 2 bases from J, with 5 bases between. Germline CDR1 is SQVTM and CDR2 is ANQGSEA. CDR3 length equals 11 residues. The J gene is TRBJ1-1, the V gene TRBV29-1; the D is unclear. The sample taken for sequencing was blood. The clonotype was recovered from a human donor in good health. The donor label of this sample is uncertain. The CDR3 bases are TGCAGCGTTGTGGGTAACACTGAAGCTTTCTTT. As protein: CSVVGNTEAFF. Based on the CDR3 plus reference TRBV29-1 and TRBJ1-1, the full variable domain is SAVISQKPSRDICQRGTSLTIQCQVDSQVTMMFWYRQQPGQSLTLIATANQGSEATYESGFVIDKFPISRPNLTFSTLTVSNMSPEDSSIYLCSVVGNTEAFFGQGTRLTVV.